These 10 T cell receptor beta chains were sequenced from one sample in a study of cytotoxic CD8 clonotypes in ibrutinib-treated CLL. Clones were sequenced by immunoSEQ multiplex PCR, and TCRdb holds only the in-frame ones, with some missing. Of around 150,000 clones in the sample, 70% to 85% are singletons; the top ten hold roughly 2%. The sequenced sample was PBMCs, obtained after 12 months of ibrutinib treatment. Receptors were obtained from a human donor with chronic lymphocytic leukemia.

V usage is TRBV5-1 and J usage is TRBJ2-1; TRBD2 matches at 9 bases. V lost 2 bases and J lost 7; bases outside the gene matches: 10. The CDR3 spans 16 residues. Germline assignment: CDR1 SGHRS and CDR2 YFSETQ. The CDR3: CASSLLLAGRWNEQFF. CDR3 coding DNA: TGCGCCAGCAGCTTACTACTAGCGGGCCGGTGGAATGAGCAGTTCTTC.

This clone occurred once. This chain links TRBV6-5 with TRBJ1-2, with D unclear. The CDR3 loop spans 13 amino acids. Germline loops: CDR1 MNHEY, CDR2 SVGAGI. Trimming took off 3 bases at V and 4 bases at J, with 9 bases between the two ends. This CDR3 is CASSYTGAYGYTF. Here the CDR3 DNA reads TGTGCCAGCAGTTATACGGGAGCCTATGGCTACACCTTC.

The rearrangement links TRBV4-3 to TRBJ2-3, with D tentatively TRBD2 (6 bases). The CDR3 consists of 14 residues. Germline V gene sequence: CDR1 LGHNA, CDR2 YSLEER. Trimming took off 4 bases at V and 10 bases at J, with 18 bases between the two ends. Here the CDR3 reads CASSPSGVQVSQYF. The CDR3, as DNA: TGCGCCAGCAGCCCGTCGGGGGTTCAAGTGTCGCAGTATTTT.

The chain carries TRBV6-5 and TRBJ1-2; no clear D gene. The CDR3 loop spans 13 amino acids. The germline gives CDR1 MNHEY, CDR2 SVGAGI. The V end was cut by 0 bases, the J end by 6 bases, with 8 bases between. CDR3 in amino acids: CASSYSGRDGYTF. CDR3 nucleotides: TGTGCCAGCAGTTACTCGGGTAGGGATGGCTACACCTTC.

This sequence joins TRBV7-9 and TRBJ2-7, with D perhaps TRBD2 (6 bases). Germline loops: CDR1 SEHNR, CDR2 FQNEAQ (reference sequence). Trimming shortened V by 5 bases and J by 3 bases, and 14 bases separated the two germline ends. CDR3 length equals 14 residues. The CDR3 loop reads CASSRGTADYEQYF. CDR3 coding DNA: TGTGCCAGCAGCAGAGGGACTGCAGACTACGAGCAGTACTTC.

J is TRBJ2-5 and V is TRBV5-1; 7 nucleotides line up with TRBD2. V shed 7 bases, J shed 2 bases, and the junction held 5 bases outside the gene matches. In germline, CDR1 is SGHRS, CDR2 YFSETQ. The CDR3 loop spans 13 amino acids. This chain's CDR3 is CASRGAGQETQYF. DNA for the CDR3: TGCGCCAGCCGGGGAGCGGGGCAAGAGACCCAGTACTTC.

This clone was picked up a small number of times. The genes are TRBV7-2 and TRBJ2-5, with TRBD1 matching 10 bases. In germline, CDR1 is SGHTA, CDR2 FQGNSA. The CDR3 runs 16 residues. V lost 0 bases, J lost 5 bases, and 6 bases stayed unmatched. In DNA, the CDR3 is TGTGCCAGCAGCTTAGCGCGGACAGGGGGTTACGAGACCCAGTACTTC. It encodes CASSLARTGGYETQYF.

The chain joins TRBV28 to TRBJ2-7; the D gene is possibly TRBD1 (6 bases). Germline CDR1 reads MDHEN; CDR2 reads SYDVKM. The CDR3 spans 14 residues. The V and J ends lost 6 bases and 3 bases respectively, with 15 bases between them. The CDR3 here is CASSRQDLSYEQYF. CDR3 DNA: TGTGCCAGCAGCCGACAGGACCTAAGCTACGAGCAGTACTTC.

This chain uses TRBV6-5 with TRBJ2-2; D perhaps matches TRBD2 (6 bases). CDR3 length: 14 amino acids. Germline V gene lookup returns CDR1 MNHEY and CDR2 SVGAGI. Trimming stripped 6 bases from V and 5 bases from J, with 13 bases between. CDR3 in amino acids: CASREGGGTGELFF. The CDR3 nucleotides read TGTGCCAGCAGGGAGGGAGGAGGGACCGGGGAGCTGTTTTTT.

This chain uses TRBV4-1 with TRBJ2-2; D might be TRBD1 (6 bases). V shed 4 bases and J shed 0 bases, with 12 bases lying between them. Germline loops: CDR1 MGHRA, CDR2 YSYEKL. The CDR3 runs to 16 residues. DNA of the CDR3: TGCGCCAGCAGCCCGTTGGGACAAACGAACACCGGGGAGCTGTTTTTT. Translating gives CASSPLGQTNTGELFF.